The clone carrying this T cell receptor (beta chain) occurred a few times. Its matching antigen is unknown. Every isolated RNA sample was fully reverse transcribed, so sequencing captured expressed TCRB transcripts. The table came from immunoSEQ multiplex PCR; TCRdb's copy has only in-frame clones and leaves some out. The repertoire has under 300,000 clones, 20% of them found once; the top ten carry more than 0.025%. The data stem from a study of beta chain features in type 1 diabetes. Study results and limitations: A moderate, significant TCRB CDR3 shortening appeared in type 1 diabetes across four CD4+ subsets.

CDR1 is SGHNT, CDR2 YYREEE, per germline (reference sequence). Losses at the gene ends were 4 bases for V and 5 bases for J; bases not matched to a gene: 8. This CDR3 has 15 residues. Sequenced input: naive CD4+ T cells from blood. V and J are TRBV5-4 and TRBJ2-2; 7 nucleotides match TRBD2. The sequence was obtained from a woman between 40 and 55 years old with type 1 diabetes. This CDR3 is CASSLGLAETGELFF. The CDR3 DNA follows: TGTGCCAGCAGCCTCGGCCTAGCGGAGACCGGGGAGCTGTTTTTT. Based on the CDR3 plus reference TRBV5-4 and TRBJ2-2, the full variable domain is ETGVTQSPTHLIKTRGQQVTLRCSSQSGHNTVSWYQQALGQGPQFIFQYYREEENGRGNFPPRFSGLQFPNYSSELNVNALELDDSALYLCASSLGLAETGELFFGEGSRLTVL.